This entry lists 20 T cell receptor beta chains sequenced from one sample in a study of regulatory T cells in long-lasting Graves disease. In building TCR beta libraries, iRepertoire HTBI primers were used together with Arm-PCR of CDR3 regions. TCRdb recomputed calls from the multiplex PCR reads with MiXCR, one row per CDR3 protein. The sample includes a few hundred thousand distinct CDR3 sequences, around 24% seen only once; the top ten take about a quarter. Time point indicated: persistent/refractory GD, antithyroid drugs over 5 years with positive TRAb. The TCR library was prepared using RNA isolated from PBMCs. The sample was peripheral blood mononuclear cells (PBMCs), taken when the disease was refractory, from a patient treated with antithyroid drugs. The receptors originated from a female donor with Graves disease.

In DNA, the CDR3 is TGTGCCAGCACCTCAGCGGGACAGGGTCAGCCCCAGCATTTT. It yields the protein CASTSAGQGQPQHF. The V call is TRBV28, the J call TRBJ1-5, with 9 bases fitting TRBD1. The germline V gene has CDR1 MDHEN and CDR2 SYDVKM. After removal of 7 bases from V and 6 bases from J, the junction contained 7 bases not matched to a gene. There are 14 residues in the CDR3. Using reference TRBV28 and TRBJ1-5 for the parts outside the CDR3, the full variable domain is DVKVTQSSRYLVKRTGEKVFLECVQDMDHENMFWYRQDPGLGLRLIYFSYDVKMKEKGDIPEGYSVSREKKERFSLILESASTNQTSMYLCASTSAGQGQPQHFGDGTRLSIL.

A few counts support this clonotype. The V gene is TRBV2, the J gene TRBJ2-5; D remains unclear. The CDR3 is 16 amino acids. Germline CDR1 reads SNHLY; CDR2 reads FYNNEI. V lost 6 bases, J lost 5 bases, and 22 bases lay in between. In nucleotides, the CDR3 is TGTGCCAGCAGCGACGGACCAATTTCGAGGAACGAGACCCAGTACTTC. Translation gives CASSDGPISRNETQYF.

There are a few counts of this clonotype. The chain couples TRBV5-1 to TRBJ2-7; 10 nucleotides align to TRBD2. V was pared by 2 bases and J by 7 bases, with 12 bases of the junction left unmatched. CDR1 and CDR2 (germline): SGHRS, YFSETQ. The CDR3 contains 16 residues. This chain's CDR3 is CASSFLAGVGVGEQYF. CDR3 bases: TGCGCCAGCAGCTTTCTAGCGGGAGTGGGAGTTGGGGAGCAGTACTTC. Full variable domain (missing parts from reference TRBV5-1 and TRBJ2-7): KAGVTQTPRYLIKTRGQQVTLSCSPISGHRSVSWYQQTPGQGLQFLFEYFSETQRNKGNFPGRFSGRQFSNSRSEMNVSTLELGDSALYLCASSFLAGVGVGEQYFGPGTRLTVT.

This clonotype was observed a few times. V usage is TRBV11-2 and J usage is TRBJ1-5; 7 bases map to TRBD1. V trimming: 7 bases; J trimming: 4 bases; junction bases outside the gene matches: 16. The CDR3 consists of 17 residues. Germline lookup yields CDR1 SGHAT and CDR2 FQNNGV. This chain's CDR3 is CASTCKTGSEWNQPQHF. In DNA form, the CDR3 reads TGTGCCAGCACCTGCAAGACAGGGTCGGAGTGGAATCAGCCCCAGCATTTT.

The V and J genes are TRBV12-3 or TRBV12-4 and TRBJ2-2; 8 bases fit TRBD1. The CDR3 is 15 residues long. Trimming cost V 6 bases and J 5 bases; bases outside gene matches: 8. The CDR3: CASRQGAIETGELFF. CDR3 DNA: TGTGCCAGCAGGCAGGGGGCTATAGAAACCGGGGAGCTGTTTTTT.

This clonotype was seen at least ten times. This chain uses TRBV19 with TRBJ1-5; no reliable D call. Deletions cut 9 bases from V and 0 bases from J, with 9 bases between. The CDR3 is 13 residues long. CDR1 LNHDA and CDR2 SQIVND come from the germline V gene (reference sequence). The CDR3 DNA reads as TGTGCCAGCAGCAGGAATAGCAATCAGCCCCAGCATTTT. Residues: CASSRNSNQPQHF. The full variable domain, in which reference TRBV19 and TRBJ1-5 provide the parts outside the CDR3, is DGGITQSPKYLFRKEGQNVTLSCEQNLNHDAMYWYRQDPGQGLRLIYYSQIVNDFQKGDIAEGYSVSREKKESFPLTVTSAQKNPTAFYLCASSRNSNQPQHFGDGTRLSIL.

V gene TRBV5-1 combines with J gene TRBJ1-4; D ambiguous. The CDR3 has 18 amino acids. Between the trimmed V and J ends, which lost 0 bases and 6 bases, there was a span of 21 bases. The germline gives CDR1 SGHRS, CDR2 YFSETQ. The CDR3 sequence: CASSLVQTLSNTDEKLFF. For the CDR3, the DNA is TGCGCCAGCAGCTTGGTACAGACCTTATCTAACACCGATGAAAAACTGTTTTTT. Drawing the rest from reference TRBV5-1 and TRBJ1-4, the complete variable domain is KAGVTQTPRYLIKTRGQQVTLSCSPISGHRSVSWYQQTPGQGLQFLFEYFSETQRNKGNFPGRFSGRQFSNSRSEMNVSTLELGDSALYLCASSLVQTLSNTDEKLFFGSGTQLSVL.

At least ten counts were recorded for this clonotype. The chain has TRBV6-1 and TRBJ2-7; TRBD2 might be the D (6 bases). The CDR3 covers 14 residues. V was cut by 6 bases and J by 6 bases, with 18 bases left in between. Per the germline V gene, CDR1 is MNHNS and CDR2 is SASEGT. The CDR3 nucleotides read TGTGCCAGCAGAACCGGGACTCCGAGGAGCGAGCAGTACTTC. This encodes CASRTGTPRSEQYF.

In its sample, this clonotype was seen a few times. This chain links TRBV15 with TRBJ2-4; D uncertain. The CDR3 is 14 amino acids. Trimming pared 0 bases from V and 5 bases from J, leaving 8 bases between. The germline V gene encodes CDR1 LNHNV and CDR2 YYDKDF (reference sequence). The DNA of the CDR3 is TGTGCCACCAGCAGAGATCTCCTAGAAAACATTCAGTACTTC. Translating it yields CATSRDLLENIQYF.

This clonotype was observed a few times. The rearrangement uses TRBV7-3 and TRBJ2-7; D is undetermined. CDR3 length: 13 residues. Per the germline V gene, CDR1 is SGHTA and CDR2 is FQGTGA. The V end was cut by 5 bases, the J end by 3 bases, with 11 bases between. CDR3: CASSPSDGYEQYF. The CDR3 DNA reads as TGTGCCAGCAGCCCCTCCGACGGCTACGAGCAGTACTTC.

The chain recombines TRBV29-1 with TRBJ2-5; 15 positions match TRBD2. Germline lookup yields CDR1 SQVTM and CDR2 ANQGSEA. With V trimmed by 7 bases and J by 5 bases, 17 bases remained unmatched. This CDR3 has 18 residues. CDR3 in DNA: TGCAGCGCTCCGCGGACTAGCGGGAGGGGCCCGCTTGGGGAGACCCAGTACTTC. Residues: CSAPRTSGRGPLGETQYF.

This clonotype was seen only a few times. This sequence joins TRBV11-2 and TRBJ2-7; D is possibly TRBD1 (6 bases). This CDR3 region has 14 residues. Trimming left V 0 bases short and J 6 bases short, with 12 bases between. Per germline, CDR1 SGHAT and CDR2 FQNNGV. The CDR3 sequence: CASSLEGAGFEQYF. The CDR3 DNA sequence: TGTGCCAGCAGCTTAGAGGGGGCAGGGTTCGAGCAGTACTTC.

The chain is built from TRBV13 and TRBJ1-1; D remains ambiguous. The CDR3 length is 12 residues. Trimming pared 8 bases from V and 4 bases from J, leaving 11 bases between. From germline, CDR1 is PRHDT and CDR2 FYEKMQ (reference sequence). The CDR3 DNA follows: TGTGCCAGCGTTAGTATGGGCACTGAAGCTTTCTTT. This encodes CASVSMGTEAFF.

About this clonotype itself: A much larger clonotype is one base distant, so this may be a read error. The genes are TRBV11-1 and TRBJ1-5; the D gene is possibly TRBD1 (6 bases). This CDR3 contains 13 residues. Per germline, CDR1 SGHAT and CDR2 FQDESV (reference sequence). The V end was cut by 3 bases, the J end by 7 bases, with 10 bases between. The CDR3 DNA is TGTGCCAGCAGCTTGAGGGGGGCGCAGCCCCAGCATTTT. Its translation: CASSLRGAQPQHF.

The CDR3 DNA follows: TGCAGTGCTAGGCCCAGGGCCTTCGGGAGGGGAGGGACCCAGTACTTC. Its translation: CSARPRAFGRGGTQYF. V and J are TRBV20-1 and TRBJ2-5; 8 nucleotides line up with TRBD2. V gave up 3 bases and J gave up 7 bases; unmatched junction bases: 16. This CDR3 contains 16 residues. Germline CDR1 is DFQATT and CDR2 is SNEGSKA (reference sequence).

There are many counts of this clonotype. The CDR3 here is CASSPNGLAGLVFF. In DNA form, the CDR3 reads TGTGCCAGCAGCCCAAACGGACTAGCGGGTTTAGTGTTTTTT. The J gene is TRBJ2-2, the V gene TRBV5-5; 11 bases agree with TRBD2. The J segment lost 15 bases and the V segment lost 4 bases, leaving 11 bases of the junction unmatched. Germline CDR1 SGHKS, CDR2 YYEKEE (reference sequence). The CDR3 is 14 residues long.

The CDR3 loop reads CASRSGPNQPQHF. CDR3 DNA: TGTGCCAGCCGTTCTGGGCCCAATCAGCCCCAGCATTTT. The rearrangement joins TRBV6-2 or TRBV6-3 to TRBJ1-5, with D hard to call. Germline-derived CDR1 and CDR2 are MNHEY and SVGEGT. There are 13 residues in the CDR3. Trimming removed 8 bases from V and 3 bases from J, with 11 bases in between.

This clonotype was recorded a few times. With a much larger clone just one base away, this may be a read error. The chain links TRBV28 to TRBJ2-5, with D unclear. CDR1 MDHEN and CDR2 SYDVKM come from the germline V gene. Trimming took off 6 bases at V and 2 bases at J, with 7 bases between the two ends. The CDR3 loop spans 12 amino acids. The CDR3 sequence: CASSTAQETQYF. The CDR3 region has the DNA TGTGCCAGCAGCACCGCGCAAGAGACCCAGTACTTC.

The gene calls are TRBV3-1 and TRBJ2-7; D perhaps matches TRBD1 (5 bases). The CDR3 runs to 16 residues. Germline assignment: CDR1 LGHDT and CDR2 YNNKEL (reference sequence). The V and J ends lost 4 bases and 5 bases respectively, with 21 bases between them. DNA of the CDR3: TGTGCCAGCAGCCGAGGCAGTTTAGCTCTAGGGGACGAGCAGTACTTC. Its protein is CASSRGSLALGDEQYF.

This clonotype came up many times. The chain uses TRBV27 and TRBJ1-2; D is unresolved. From germline, CDR1 is MNHEY and CDR2 SMNVEV (reference sequence). The CDR3 totals 14 residues. V was clipped by 8 bases and J by 8 bases, with 21 bases between them. The CDR3 bases are TGTGCCAGCCACCCCAGAGGCGGAGTAATCGGCTACACCTTC. Translated, it gives CASHPRGGVIGYTF.